One sample yielded the 9 T cell receptor beta chains listed below, sequenced in a study of CD8 T cells in ankylosing spondylitis. Via MiXCR, TCRdb re-called the 5' RACE reads, giving one row per CDR3 protein. The sample has over 600,000 distinct CDR3 sequences; 15% to 20% are singletons. For these receptors, no antigen is known. Findings and caveats of the study: Typical of ankylosing spondylitis blood, it appeared, was a TCR beta motif of several highly homologous variants.

Sequencing was performed on blood, either unsorted or a sorted T cell fraction (not recorded which). These TCRs come from a male donor with ankylosing spondylitis.

This clonotype was seen a handful of times. The gene calls are TRBV29-1 and TRBJ2-3; 8 bases fit TRBD1. Germline V gene data show CDR1 as SQVTM and CDR2 as ANQGSEA. There are 18 residues in the CDR3. The trim removed 7 bases at V and 7 bases at J, leaving 25 bases unmatched. CDR3: CSAQASYRTGSSLYTQYF. The CDR3 DNA sequence: TGCAGCGCCCAGGCCTCTTATCGGACAGGGTCGTCCCTATATACGCAGTATTTT.

Only one count was recorded for this clonotype. The chain employs TRBV12-3 or TRBV12-4 and TRBJ2-4; D is possibly TRBD1 (5 bases). V was clipped by 2 bases and J by 7 bases, with 9 bases between them. The CDR3 has 13 amino acids. The chain's CDR3 is CASSLWGLNIQYF. The CDR3, as DNA: TGTGCCAGCAGTTTATGGGGCCTGAACATTCAGTACTTC.

The chain has TRBV12-3 or TRBV12-4 and TRBJ2-7; 7 nucleotides match TRBD2. This CDR3 comprises 14 residues. The junction had 11 bases not matched to a gene; V was cut back by 8 bases and J by 4 bases. CDR3 region: CASGGSAGLYEQYF. CDR3 sequence (DNA): TGTGCCAGCGGGGGGTCGGCGGGACTATACGAGCAGTACTTC.

The chain employs TRBV25-1 and TRBJ2-5; TRBD2 matches at 10 bases. The CDR3 has 16 residues. Trimming at V came to 5 bases and at J to 2 bases, leaving 8 bases not matched to a gene. Germline loops: CDR1 MGHDK, CDR2 SYGVNS. The CDR3 bases are TGTGCCAGCAGTACCCTAGCGGGAGCCTTACAAGAGACCCAGTACTTC. Protein sequence: CASSTLAGALQETQYF.

This clonotype occurred a few times. The rearrangement uses TRBV4-2 and TRBJ2-5; the match to TRBD2 covers 10 bases. The trim removed 2 bases at V and 5 bases at J, leaving 8 bases unmatched. The germline CDR1 and CDR2 sequences are LGHNA and YNFKEQ. CDR3 length: 16 residues. The CDR3 is CASSQPLAGDSETQYF. DNA of the CDR3: TGTGCCAGCAGCCAACCTCTAGCGGGAGACTCGGAGACCCAGTACTTC.

CDR3 in DNA: TGTGCCAGCAGCAAAGCCCCCCCCCGGAATAGCGGGGGAATCTCCTACGAGCAGTACTTC. Translation gives CASSKAPPRNSGGISYEQYF. This chain uses TRBV21-1 with TRBJ2-7; TRBD2 is the table's D call and was not checked against the DNA. TRBV21-1 is described as a pseudogene. The CDR3 contains 20 residues.

J is TRBJ2-1 and V is TRBV27; 15 bases match TRBD2. Germline assignment: CDR1 MNHEY and CDR2 SMNVEV (reference sequence). The V gene end was trimmed by 9 bases and the J gene end by 2 bases; junction bases not matched to a gene: 14. The CDR3 length is 19 residues. CDR3 DNA: TGTGCCAGTCACCCGGGACTAGCGGGAGGCCGATTTACCTACAATGAGCAGTTCTTC. It is translated as CASHPGLAGGRFTYNEQFF.

V gene TRBV5-1 combines with J gene TRBJ2-7; no definite D call. Trimming pared 0 bases from V and 2 bases from J, leaving 6 bases between. The CDR3 totals 13 residues. Germline V gives CDR1 SGHRS, CDR2 YFSETQ. The chain's CDR3 is CASSLVATYEQYF. CDR3 sequence (DNA): TGCGCCAGCAGCTTGGTGGCGACCTACGAGCAGTACTTC.

This chain connects TRBV7-2 to TRBJ1-1, with 9 bases that match TRBD1. V gave up 3 bases and J gave up 10 bases; unmatched junction bases: 6. The germline V gene has CDR1 SGHTA and CDR2 FQGNSA. This CDR3 is built from 13 residues. CDR3 loop: CASSFRGTGPAFF. CDR3 bases: TGTGCCAGCAGCTTCAGAGGGACAGGGCCAGCTTTCTTT.